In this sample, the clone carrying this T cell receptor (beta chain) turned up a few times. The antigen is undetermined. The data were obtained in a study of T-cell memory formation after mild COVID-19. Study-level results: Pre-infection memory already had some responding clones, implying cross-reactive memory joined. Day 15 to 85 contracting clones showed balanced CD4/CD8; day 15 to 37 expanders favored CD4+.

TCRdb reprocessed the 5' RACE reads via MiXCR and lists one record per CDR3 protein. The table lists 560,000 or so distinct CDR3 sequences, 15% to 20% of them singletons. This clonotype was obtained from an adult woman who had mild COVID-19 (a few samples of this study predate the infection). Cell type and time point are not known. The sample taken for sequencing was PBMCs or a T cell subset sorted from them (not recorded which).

The CDR3 here is CASSSSRLGNQPQHF. The CDR3 nucleotides are TGTGCCAGCAGCTCCAGTCGCTTAGGCAATCAGCCCCAGCATTTT. The V call is TRBV7-8, the J call TRBJ1-5; D remains ambiguous. V lost 4 bases and J 2 bases, leaving 12 bases between the germline ends. The germline V gene has CDR1 SGHVS and CDR2 FQNEAQ. This CDR3 has 15 residues. Full variable domain (remainder filled in from reference TRBV7-8 and TRBJ1-5): GAGVSQSPRYKVAKRGQDVALRCDPISGHVSLFWYQQALGQGPEFLTYFQNEAQLDKSGLPSDRFFAERPEGSVSTLKIQRTQQEDSAVYLCASSSSRLGNQPQHFGDGTRLSIL.